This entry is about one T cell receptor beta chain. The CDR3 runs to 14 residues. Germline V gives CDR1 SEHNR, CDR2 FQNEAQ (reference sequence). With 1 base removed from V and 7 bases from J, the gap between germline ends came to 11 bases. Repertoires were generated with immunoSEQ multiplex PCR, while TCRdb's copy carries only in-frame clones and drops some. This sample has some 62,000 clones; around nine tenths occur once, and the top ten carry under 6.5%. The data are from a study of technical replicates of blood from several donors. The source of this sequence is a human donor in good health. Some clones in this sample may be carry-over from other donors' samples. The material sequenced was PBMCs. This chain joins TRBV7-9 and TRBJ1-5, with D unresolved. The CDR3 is CASSLDSGGQPQHF. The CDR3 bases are TGTGCCAGCAGCTTAGATTCCGGCGGGCAGCCCCAGCATTTT.